A selection of T cell receptor beta chains follows, all from one sample in a study of blood T cell repertoires in COVID-19. Some clones are missing from TCRdb's copy, which holds only in-frame ones; the method was immunoSEQ multiplex PCR. The repertoire holds a few hundred thousand clones, with roughly 77% as singletons. Sample: peripheral blood. The receptors stem from a human donor with acute or convalescent COVID-19. The donor label of this sample is uncertain. The CDR3 runs from the conserved cysteine through the conserved F or W. Each record gives: D gene, clone size, V gene, J gene, CDR3 DNA, CDR3 protein. A D gene is named only where the DNA matches it firmly. Not every row has a clone size; where given, it reads once, few, many or a size class.

d_gene: .; abundance: .; v_gene: TRBV6-1; j_gene: TRBJ1-5; CDR3nt: TGTGCCAGCAGTGGGGGGGGAGGTTGGGGAAAGAACCAGCCCCAGCATTTT; CDR3aa: CASSGGGGWGKNQPQHF
d_gene: TRBD1; abundance: .; v_gene: TRBV5-5; j_gene: TRBJ2-1; CDR3nt: TGTGCCAGCAGCTTGTCCCGGGACAGGGTGTACAATGAGCAGTTCTTC; CDR3aa: CASSLSRDRVYNEQFF
d_gene: TRBD1; abundance: .; v_gene: TRBV18; j_gene: TRBJ2-5; CDR3nt: TGTGCCAGCTCAGACAGACAGGGCCAAGAGACCCAGTACTTC; CDR3aa: CASSDRQGQETQYF
d_gene: .; abundance: .; v_gene: TRBV28; j_gene: TRBJ1-6; CDR3nt: TGTGCCAGCAGCCCAACGGAAGGAGTCTACTCACCCCTCCACTTT; CDR3aa: CASSPTEGVYSPLHF
d_gene: .; abundance: .; v_gene: TRBV12-3/TRBV12-4; j_gene: TRBJ2-3; CDR3nt: TGTGCCAGCAGTCGACAGCCCACAGATACGCAGTATTTT; CDR3aa: CASSRQPTDTQYF
d_gene: TRBD2; abundance: .; v_gene: TRBV7-9; j_gene: TRBJ2-1; CDR3nt: TGTGCCAGCAGCTTAGCTGGCGGGAGGTACAATGAGCAGTTCTTC; CDR3aa: CASSLAGGRYNEQFF
d_gene: .; abundance: .; v_gene: TRBV10-2; j_gene: TRBJ2-2; CDR3nt: TGCGCCAGCAGTGCGCCAGAGACAACCGGGGAGCTGTTTTTT; CDR3aa: CASSAPETTGELFF
d_gene: .; abundance: .; v_gene: TRBV6-5; j_gene: TRBJ1-4; CDR3nt: TGTGCCAGCAGTTTAGCGGACAATGAAAAACTGTTTTTT; CDR3aa: CASSLADNEKLFF
d_gene: .; abundance: .; v_gene: TRBV19; j_gene: TRBJ1-1; CDR3nt: TGTGCCAGTAGTATAGAAGCAGGGACTGAAGCTTTCTTT; CDR3aa: CASSIEAGTEAFF
d_gene: TRBD1; abundance: .; v_gene: TRBV27; j_gene: TRBJ1-1; CDR3nt: TGTGCCAGCAGAAGGACAGGGGCTCGCACTGAAGCTTTCTTT; CDR3aa: CASRRTGARTEAFF
d_gene: TRBD2; abundance: few; v_gene: TRBV11-2; j_gene: TRBJ2-7; CDR3nt: TGTGCCAGCAGCTTATTTGGGGGGCGTCGGCGGGAGGGCCGATACGAGCAGTACTTC; CDR3aa: CASSLFGGRRREGRYEQYF
d_gene: TRBD1; abundance: .; v_gene: TRBV2; j_gene: TRBJ2-7; CDR3nt: TGTGCCAGCAGCACACAGGGGGCAGGCCCCTACGAGCAGTACTTC; CDR3aa: CASSTQGAGPYEQYF
d_gene: TRBD2; abundance: .; v_gene: TRBV29-1; j_gene: TRBJ2-1; CDR3nt: TGCAGCGTTGAAAGAGGGCTAGCGGGAGGGATCTACAATGAGCAGTTCTTC; CDR3aa: CSVERGLAGGIYNEQFF
d_gene: .; abundance: .; v_gene: TRBV2; j_gene: TRBJ1-3; CDR3nt: TGTGCCAGCAATCTCCTAAACTCTGGAAACACCATATATTTT; CDR3aa: CASNLLNSGNTIYF
d_gene: .; abundance: .; v_gene: TRBV6-2/TRBV6-3; j_gene: TRBJ1-5; CDR3nt: TGTGCCAGCAGCATGACGGGAGTAAAACATTTT; CDR3aa: CASSMTGVKHF
d_gene: .; abundance: .; v_gene: TRBV3-1/TRBV3-2; j_gene: TRBJ2-7; CDR3nt: TGTGCCAGCAGCCAAGGGATAGCGTCGTTCTACGAGCAGTACTTC; CDR3aa: CASSQGIASFYEQYF
d_gene: .; abundance: .; v_gene: TRBV11-2; j_gene: TRBJ2-5; CDR3nt: TGTGCCAGCAGCGAGGGAGTATTAGAGACCCAGTACTTC; CDR3aa: CASSEGVLETQYF
d_gene: TRBD1; abundance: .; v_gene: TRBV19; j_gene: TRBJ1-2; CDR3nt: TGTGCCAGTATTGGTACAGGGGAGGCTAACTATGGCTACACCTTC; CDR3aa: CASIGTGEANYGYTF
d_gene: TRBD2; abundance: .; v_gene: TRBV7-6; j_gene: TRBJ2-2; CDR3nt: TGTGCCAGCAGCTTACTTACGGGGCTAGCGGGGACCGGGGAGCTGTTTTTT; CDR3aa: CASSLLTGLAGTGELFF
d_gene: TRBD2; abundance: .; v_gene: TRBV2; j_gene: TRBJ2-1; CDR3nt: TGTGCCAGCTGGCGGGGGGGGCAGGAGCAGTTCTTC; CDR3aa: CASWRGGQEQFF
d_gene: TRBD1; abundance: .; v_gene: TRBV28; j_gene: TRBJ1-6; CDR3nt: TGTGCCAGCAGTTCCCCAGGGGGCGCCGGGTATAATTCACCCCTCCACTTT; CDR3aa: CASSSPGGAGYNSPLHF
d_gene: .; abundance: .; v_gene: TRBV7-2; j_gene: TRBJ1-1; CDR3nt: TGTGCTAGCTACTTAACAGGGACCTCCTTGAACACTGAAGCTTTCTTT; CDR3aa: CASYLTGTSLNTEAFF
d_gene: TRBD1; abundance: .; v_gene: TRBV7-9; j_gene: TRBJ2-5; CDR3nt: TGTGCCAGCAGCGATACGACAGGGGCTGAGGAGACCCAGTACTTC; CDR3aa: CASSDTTGAEETQYF
d_gene: TRBD2; abundance: .; v_gene: TRBV5-1; j_gene: TRBJ2-5; CDR3nt: TGCGCCAGCAGCTTGGATGGCGGGAGGCCGGGGGAGACCCAGTACTTC; CDR3aa: CASSLDGGRPGETQYF
d_gene: .; abundance: .; v_gene: TRBV9; j_gene: TRBJ2-1; CDR3nt: TGTGCCAGCAGCGGAGGGTCGGGGAGCTCCTACAATGAGCAGTTCTTC; CDR3aa: CASSGGSGSSYNEQFF
d_gene: .; abundance: .; v_gene: TRBV28; j_gene: TRBJ1-2; CDR3nt: TGTGCCAGCGGATCAGGGGACTATGGCTACACCTTC; CDR3aa: CASGSGDYGYTF
d_gene: .; abundance: .; v_gene: TRBV5-1; j_gene: TRBJ1-4; CDR3nt: TGCGCCAGCAGGCAGGGTTCTAATGAAAAACTGTTTTTT; CDR3aa: CASRQGSNEKLFF
d_gene: .; abundance: .; v_gene: TRBV5-6; j_gene: TRBJ1-2; CDR3nt: TGTGCCAGCAGCGTATCAGGCTTTAACTATGGCTACACCTTC; CDR3aa: CASSVSGFNYGYTF
d_gene: .; abundance: .; v_gene: TRBV4-2; j_gene: TRBJ2-3; CDR3nt: TGTGCCAGCAGCCACCGAGCGACCGGAGGAGGGTCAGATACGCAGTATTTT; CDR3aa: CASSHRATGGGSDTQYF
d_gene: .; abundance: .; v_gene: TRBV12-5; j_gene: TRBJ2-1; CDR3nt: TGTGCTAGTGGTTTTTTGAGCATCGGGGACAATGAGCAGTTCTTC; CDR3aa: CASGFLSIGDNEQFF
d_gene: .; abundance: .; v_gene: TRBV7-8; j_gene: TRBJ2-1; CDR3nt: TGTGCCAGCAGCCGCGGGGATGTGGGGATCGATGAGCAGTTCTTC; CDR3aa: CASSRGDVGIDEQFF
d_gene: TRBD1; abundance: .; v_gene: TRBV7-7; j_gene: TRBJ2-2; CDR3nt: TGTGCCAGCAGTCCGATCGCCGGGACAGCGAACACCGGGGAGCTGTTTTTT; CDR3aa: CASSPIAGTANTGELFF
d_gene: TRBD1; abundance: once; v_gene: TRBV2; j_gene: TRBJ2-1; CDR3nt: TGTGCCAGCAGTGAATTTGAGGGACAGCTTCGATTCTTC; CDR3aa: CASSEFEGQLRFF
d_gene: .; abundance: .; v_gene: TRBV7-9; j_gene: TRBJ2-4; CDR3nt: TGTGCCAGTGCGATGGCGGGTCACATTCAGTACTTC; CDR3aa: CASAMAGHIQYF
d_gene: .; abundance: .; v_gene: TRBV7-8; j_gene: TRBJ1-5; CDR3nt: TGTGCCAGCAGCCGAGTGGGAGGCCCCTGGGGCAATCAGCCCCAGCATTTT; CDR3aa: CASSRVGGPWGNQPQHF
d_gene: TRBD2; abundance: .; v_gene: TRBV7-7; j_gene: TRBJ2-5; CDR3nt: TGTGCCAGCAGCGCGTCGACTAGCGGGGAAGAGACCCAGTACTTC; CDR3aa: CASSASTSGEETQYF
d_gene: .; abundance: .; v_gene: TRBV25-1; j_gene: TRBJ1-1; CDR3nt: TGTGCCAGCAGCCGCGCCGGGAACACTGAAGCTTTCTTT; CDR3aa: CASSRAGNTEAFF
d_gene: TRBD1; abundance: .; v_gene: TRBV18; j_gene: TRBJ1-5; CDR3nt: TGTGCCAGCTCACCACAAGGGGGCAGAGGTCAGCCCCAGCATTTT; CDR3aa: CASSPQGGRGQPQHF
d_gene: TRBD2; abundance: .; v_gene: TRBV18; j_gene: TRBJ2-1; CDR3nt: TGTGCCAGCTCACCACTCGGCGGGAGCGGCTCCTACAATGAGCAGTTCTTC; CDR3aa: CASSPLGGSGSYNEQFF
d_gene: TRBD1; abundance: .; v_gene: TRBV3-1/TRBV3-2; j_gene: TRBJ1-1; CDR3nt: TGTGCCAGCAGCCAAGTGGGGACAGGGGCTTTCTTT; CDR3aa: CASSQVGTGAFF
d_gene: .; abundance: .; v_gene: TRBV30; j_gene: TRBJ1-2; CDR3nt: TGTGCCTGGAGTCGCGGTTTTCCCTATGGCTACACCTTC; CDR3aa: CAWSRGFPYGYTF
d_gene: TRBD1; abundance: .; v_gene: TRBV30; j_gene: TRBJ1-2; CDR3nt: TGTGCCTGGAGTCGGGACAGGGGTCCCCAGGGCTACACCTTC; CDR3aa: CAWSRDRGPQGYTF
d_gene: TRBD2; abundance: .; v_gene: TRBV11-3; j_gene: TRBJ2-7; CDR3nt: TGTGCCAGCAGCTCGGGACTAGCGGGAGGAAAGGACGAGCAGTACTTC; CDR3aa: CASSSGLAGGKDEQYF